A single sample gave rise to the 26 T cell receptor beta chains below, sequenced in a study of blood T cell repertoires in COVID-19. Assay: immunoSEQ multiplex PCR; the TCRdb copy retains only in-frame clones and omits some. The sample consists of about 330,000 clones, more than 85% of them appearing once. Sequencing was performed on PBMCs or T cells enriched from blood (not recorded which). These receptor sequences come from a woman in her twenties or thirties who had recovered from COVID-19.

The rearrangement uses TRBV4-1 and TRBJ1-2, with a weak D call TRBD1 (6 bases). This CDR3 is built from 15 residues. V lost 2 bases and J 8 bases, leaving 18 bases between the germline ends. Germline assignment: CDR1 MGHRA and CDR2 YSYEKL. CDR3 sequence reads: CASSQHDLQGRGYTF. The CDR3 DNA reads TGCGCCAGCAGCCAACACGACCTACAGGGCCGGGGCTACACCTTC.

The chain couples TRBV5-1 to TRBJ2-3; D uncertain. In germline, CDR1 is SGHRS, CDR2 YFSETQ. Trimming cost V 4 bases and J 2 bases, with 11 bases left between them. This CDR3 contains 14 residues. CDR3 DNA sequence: TGCGCCAGCAGCCCGTACAGAGCCACAGATACGCAGTATTTT. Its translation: CASSPYRATDTQYF.

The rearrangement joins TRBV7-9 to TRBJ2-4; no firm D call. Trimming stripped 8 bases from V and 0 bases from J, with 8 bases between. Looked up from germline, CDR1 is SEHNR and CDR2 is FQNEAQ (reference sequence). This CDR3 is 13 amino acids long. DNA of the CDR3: TGTGCCAGCCTTGAGTTAGCCAAAAACATTCAGTACTTC. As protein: CASLELAKNIQYF.

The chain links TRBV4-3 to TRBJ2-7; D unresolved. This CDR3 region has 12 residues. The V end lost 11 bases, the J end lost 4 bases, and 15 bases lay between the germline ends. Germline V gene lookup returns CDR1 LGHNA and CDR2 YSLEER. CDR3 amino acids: CAPPKWPYEQYF. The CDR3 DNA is TGCGCCCCTCCGAAGTGGCCGTACGAGCAGTACTTC.

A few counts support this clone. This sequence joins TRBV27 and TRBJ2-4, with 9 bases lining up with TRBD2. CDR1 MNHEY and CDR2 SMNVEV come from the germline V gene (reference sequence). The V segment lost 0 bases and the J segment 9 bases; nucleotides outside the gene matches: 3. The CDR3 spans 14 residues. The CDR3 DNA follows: TGTGCCAGCAGTTTATCCGCGGGGGGGACCATTCAGTACTTC. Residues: CASSLSAGGTIQYF.

The CDR3 DNA is TGTGCCAGTAACGAGGGACTGTATAATTCACCCCTCCACTTT. Its protein is CASNEGLYNSPLHF. The chain links TRBV19 to TRBJ1-6; perhaps TRBD1 as D (5 bases). CDR3 length: 14 residues. Germline-derived CDR1 and CDR2 are LNHDA and SQIVND (reference sequence). V shed 7 bases and J shed 4 bases, with 11 bases lying between them. Full variable domain (rest looked up from reference TRBV19 and TRBJ1-6): DGGITQSPKYLFRKEGQNVTLSCEQNLNHDAMYWYRQDPGQGLRLIYYSQIVNDFQKGDIAEGYSVSREKKESFPLTVTSAQKNPTAFYLCASNEGLYNSPLHFGNGTRLTVT.

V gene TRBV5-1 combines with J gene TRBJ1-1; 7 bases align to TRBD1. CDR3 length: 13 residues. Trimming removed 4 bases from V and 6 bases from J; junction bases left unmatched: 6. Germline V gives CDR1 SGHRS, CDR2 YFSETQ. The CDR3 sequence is CASSIDRAAEAFF. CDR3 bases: TGCGCCAGCAGCATAGACAGGGCCGCTGAAGCTTTCTTT. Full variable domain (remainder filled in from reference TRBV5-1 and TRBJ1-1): KAGVTQTPRYLIKTRGQQVTLSCSPISGHRSVSWYQQTPGQGLQFLFEYFSETQRNKGNFPGRFSGRQFSNSRSEMNVSTLELGDSALYLCASSIDRAAEAFFGQGTRLTVV.

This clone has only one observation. The CDR3 DNA sequence: TGTGCCAGCACGGTAGGGGACAGGGGTGCTGAAGCTTTCTTT. It yields the protein CASTVGDRGAEAFF. The genes are TRBV7-2 and TRBJ1-1; TRBD1 agrees at 10 bases. J gave up 6 bases and V 7 bases, and 8 bases lay outside the gene matches. CDR3 length equals 14 residues. Per the germline V gene, CDR1 is SGHTA and CDR2 is FQGNSA. Full variable domain (outside the CDR3, taken from reference TRBV7-2 and TRBJ1-1): GAGVSQSPSNKVTEKGKDVELRCDPISGHTALYWYRQSLGQGLEFLIYFQGNSAPDKSGLPSDRFSAERTGGSVSTLTIQRTQQEDSAVYLCASTVGDRGAEAFFGQGTRLTVV.

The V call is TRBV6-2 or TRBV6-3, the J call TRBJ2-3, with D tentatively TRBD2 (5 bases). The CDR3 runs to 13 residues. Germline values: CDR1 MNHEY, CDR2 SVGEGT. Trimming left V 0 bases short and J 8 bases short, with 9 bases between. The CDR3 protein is CASSYSGRATQYF. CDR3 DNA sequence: TGTGCCAGCAGTTACTCCGGGCGGGCTACGCAGTATTTT.

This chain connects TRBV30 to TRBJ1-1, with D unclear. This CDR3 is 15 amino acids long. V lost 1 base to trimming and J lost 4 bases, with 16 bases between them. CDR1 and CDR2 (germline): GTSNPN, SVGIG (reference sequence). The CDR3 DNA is TGTGCCTGGAGTGAAGCATTGCGGAGGACCACTGAAGCTTTCTTT. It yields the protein CAWSEALRRTTEAFF.

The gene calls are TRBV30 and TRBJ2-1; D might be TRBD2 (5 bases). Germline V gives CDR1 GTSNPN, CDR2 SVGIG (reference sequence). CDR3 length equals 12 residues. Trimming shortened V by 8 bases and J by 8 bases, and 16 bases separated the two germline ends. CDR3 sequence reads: CATVRGRDEQFF. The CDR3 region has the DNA TGTGCCACAGTACGGGGTCGGGATGAGCAGTTCTTC. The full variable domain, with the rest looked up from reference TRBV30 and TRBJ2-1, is SQTIHQWPATLVQPVGSPLSLECTVEGTSNPNLYWYRQAAGRGLQLLFYSVGIGQISSEVPQNLSASRPQDRQFILSSKKLLLSDSGFYLCATVRGRDEQFFGPGTRLTVL.

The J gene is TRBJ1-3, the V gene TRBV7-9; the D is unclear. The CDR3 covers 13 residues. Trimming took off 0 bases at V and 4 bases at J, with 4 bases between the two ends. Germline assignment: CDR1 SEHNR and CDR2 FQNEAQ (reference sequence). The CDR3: CASSLARGNTIYF. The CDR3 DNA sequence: TGTGCCAGCAGCTTAGCACGGGGAAACACCATATATTTT.

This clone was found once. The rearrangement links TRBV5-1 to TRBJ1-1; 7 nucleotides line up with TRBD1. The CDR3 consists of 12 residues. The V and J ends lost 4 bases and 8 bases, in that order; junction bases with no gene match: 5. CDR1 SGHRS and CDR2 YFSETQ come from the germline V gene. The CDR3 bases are TGCGCCAGCAGCGGGACAGACCGAGAAGCTTTCTTT. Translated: CASSGTDREAFF.

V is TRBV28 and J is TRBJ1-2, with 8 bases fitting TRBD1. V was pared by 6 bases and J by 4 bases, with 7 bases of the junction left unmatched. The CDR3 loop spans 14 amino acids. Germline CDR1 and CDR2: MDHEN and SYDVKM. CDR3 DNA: TGTGCCAGCAGCCTTACGGACAGGGCCTATGGCTACACCTTC. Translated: CASSLTDRAYGYTF.

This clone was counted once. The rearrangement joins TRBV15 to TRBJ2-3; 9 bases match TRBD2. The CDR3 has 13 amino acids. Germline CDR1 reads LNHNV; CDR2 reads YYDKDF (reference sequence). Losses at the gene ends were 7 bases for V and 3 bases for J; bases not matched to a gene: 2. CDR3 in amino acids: CATTSGRTDTQYF. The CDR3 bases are TGTGCCACCACCAGCGGGAGGACAGATACGCAGTATTTT.

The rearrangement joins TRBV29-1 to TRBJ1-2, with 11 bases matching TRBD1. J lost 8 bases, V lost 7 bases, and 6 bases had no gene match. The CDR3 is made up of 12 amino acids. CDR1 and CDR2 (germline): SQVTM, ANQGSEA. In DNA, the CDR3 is TGCAGCGCTGGACAGGGGGCCGGAGGCTACACCTTC. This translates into CSAGQGAGGYTF.

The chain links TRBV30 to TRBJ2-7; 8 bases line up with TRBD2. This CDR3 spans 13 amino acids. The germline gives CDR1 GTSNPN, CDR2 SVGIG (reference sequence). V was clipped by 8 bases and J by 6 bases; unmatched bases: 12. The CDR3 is CAREGVSGGEQYF. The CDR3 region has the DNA TGTGCCCGGGAGGGGGTATCAGGCGGCGAGCAGTACTTC.

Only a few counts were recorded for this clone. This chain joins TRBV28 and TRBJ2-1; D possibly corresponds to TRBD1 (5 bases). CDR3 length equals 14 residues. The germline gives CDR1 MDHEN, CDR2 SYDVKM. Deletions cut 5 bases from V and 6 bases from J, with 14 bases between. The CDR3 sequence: CASSGPGLGNEQFF. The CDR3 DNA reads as TGTGCCAGCAGTGGTCCAGGGCTTGGCAATGAGCAGTTCTTC.

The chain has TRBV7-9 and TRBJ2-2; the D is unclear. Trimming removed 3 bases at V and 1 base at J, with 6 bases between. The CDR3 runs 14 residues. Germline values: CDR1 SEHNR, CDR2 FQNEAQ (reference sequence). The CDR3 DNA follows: TGTGCCAGCAGCTTCACAGAGAACACCGGGGAGCTGTTTTTT. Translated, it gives CASSFTENTGELFF.

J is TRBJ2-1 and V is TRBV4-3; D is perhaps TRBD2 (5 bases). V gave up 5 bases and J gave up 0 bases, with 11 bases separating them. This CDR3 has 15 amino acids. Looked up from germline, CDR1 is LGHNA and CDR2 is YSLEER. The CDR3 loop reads CASSASGSSYNEQFF. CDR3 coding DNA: TGCGCCAGCAGCGCAAGCGGAAGCTCCTACAATGAGCAGTTCTTC.

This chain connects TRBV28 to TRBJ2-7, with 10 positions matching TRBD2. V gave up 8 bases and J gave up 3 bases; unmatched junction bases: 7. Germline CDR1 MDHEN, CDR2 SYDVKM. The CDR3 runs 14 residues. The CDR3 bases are TGTGCCAGCGGACAAGCGGGAGGGGTCTACGAGCAGTACTTC. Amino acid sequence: CASGQAGGVYEQYF.

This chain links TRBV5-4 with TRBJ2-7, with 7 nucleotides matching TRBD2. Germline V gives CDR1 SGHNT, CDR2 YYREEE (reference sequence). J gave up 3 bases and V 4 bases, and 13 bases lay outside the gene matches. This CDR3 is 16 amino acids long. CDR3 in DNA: TGTGCCAGCAGCCCGGCGCGGGGACTAAACTTCTACGAGCAGTACTTC. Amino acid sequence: CASSPARGLNFYEQYF.

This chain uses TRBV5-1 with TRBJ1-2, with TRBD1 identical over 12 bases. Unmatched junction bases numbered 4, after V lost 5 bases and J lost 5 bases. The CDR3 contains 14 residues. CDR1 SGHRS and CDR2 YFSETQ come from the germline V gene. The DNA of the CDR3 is TGCGCCAGCAGAGAGGGACAGGGGGCGTATGGCTACACCTTC. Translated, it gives CASREGQGAYGYTF. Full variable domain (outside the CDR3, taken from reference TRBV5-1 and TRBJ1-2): KAGVTQTPRYLIKTRGQQVTLSCSPISGHRSVSWYQQTPGQGLQFLFEYFSETQRNKGNFPGRFSGRQFSNSRSEMNVSTLELGDSALYLCASREGQGAYGYTFGSGTRLTVV.

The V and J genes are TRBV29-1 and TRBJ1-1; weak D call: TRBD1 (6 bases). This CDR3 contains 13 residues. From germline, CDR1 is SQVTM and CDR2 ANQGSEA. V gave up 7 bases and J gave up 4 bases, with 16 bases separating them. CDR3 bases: TGCAGCGCGGGGGGCGGACACCGCACTGAAGCTTTCTTT. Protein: CSAGGGHRTEAFF. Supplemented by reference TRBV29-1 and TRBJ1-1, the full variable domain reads SAVISQKPSRDICQRGTSLTIQCQVDSQVTMMFWYRQQPGQSLTLIATANQGSEATYESGFVIDKFPISRPNLTFSTLTVSNMSPEDSSIYLCSAGGGHRTEAFFGQGTRLTVV.

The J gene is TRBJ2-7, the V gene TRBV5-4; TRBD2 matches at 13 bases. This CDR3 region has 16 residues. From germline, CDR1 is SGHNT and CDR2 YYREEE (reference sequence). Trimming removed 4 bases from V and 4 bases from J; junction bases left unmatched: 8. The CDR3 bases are TGTGCCAGCAGCGGAGCACGACTAGCGGGAGGATACGAGCAGTACTTC. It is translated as CASSGARLAGGYEQYF.

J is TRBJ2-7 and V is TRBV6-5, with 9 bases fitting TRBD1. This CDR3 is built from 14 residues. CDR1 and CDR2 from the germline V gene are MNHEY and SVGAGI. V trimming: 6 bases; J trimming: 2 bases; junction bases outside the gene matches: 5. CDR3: CASSRTGEPYEQYF. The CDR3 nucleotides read TGTGCCAGCAGCAGGACAGGGGAGCCCTACGAGCAGTACTTC.